This T cell receptor beta chain appears in the sequencing data of a study of cytomegalovirus exposure and HLA in healthy donors. PCR amplification relied on 60 Vbeta primers (plus 13 Jbeta primers). Generated by immunoSEQ multiplex PCR, the TCRdb table keeps only in-frame clones and is missing some. There are about 120,000 clones in the sample; 55% to 75% occur only once, and roughly 8.2% lies in the top ten. As concerns this clone: Its antigen is not known.

Study-level findings and limits: The study listed approximately 170 cytomegalovirus-associated TCR beta chains.

Sequencing used PBMCs. The sequence was obtained from a middle-aged woman in good health and CMV-seropositive.

CDR3 bases: TGCAGCGTATTACAGGGCTACGAGCAGTACTTC. This encodes CSVLQGYEQYF. This rearrangement joins TRBV29-1 to TRBJ2-7; TRBD1 is a possible D gene (6 bases). From germline, CDR1 is SQVTM and CDR2 ANQGSEA. Trimming removed 6 bases at V and 3 bases at J, with 9 bases between. The CDR3 has 11 amino acids.